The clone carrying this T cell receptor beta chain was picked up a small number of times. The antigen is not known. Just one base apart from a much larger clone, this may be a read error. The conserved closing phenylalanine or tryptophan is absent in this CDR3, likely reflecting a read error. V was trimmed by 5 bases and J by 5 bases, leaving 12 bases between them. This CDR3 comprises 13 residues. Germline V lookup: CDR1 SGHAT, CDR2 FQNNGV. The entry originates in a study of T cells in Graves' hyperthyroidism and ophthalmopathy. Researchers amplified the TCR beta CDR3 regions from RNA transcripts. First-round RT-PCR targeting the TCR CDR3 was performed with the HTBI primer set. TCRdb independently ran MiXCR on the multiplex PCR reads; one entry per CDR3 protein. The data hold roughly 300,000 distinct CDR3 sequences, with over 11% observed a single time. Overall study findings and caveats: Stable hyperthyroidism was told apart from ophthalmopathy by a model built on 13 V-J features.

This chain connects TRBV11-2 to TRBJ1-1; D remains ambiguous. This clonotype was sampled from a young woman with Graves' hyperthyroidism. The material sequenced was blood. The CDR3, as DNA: TGTGCCAGCAGCATCGCACCGGAGACTGAAGCTTTCCTT. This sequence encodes CASSIAPETEAFL.